The present T cell receptor beta chain was sequenced within a study of control samples from healthy donors and cancer patients. CDR3 size: 14 residues. Germline CDR1 and CDR2: LGHNA and YNFKEQ. V lost 5 bases, J lost 0 bases, and 2 bases stayed unmatched. Data came from immunoSEQ multiplex PCR; TCRdb stores just in-frame clones and leaves some out. Of 150,000 to 200,000 clones listed, roughly 94% are singletons. This rearrangement joins TRBV4-2 to TRBJ2-7, with TRBD1 matching over 9 bases. The TCR originated in a man in his sixties with colorectal cancer. Sequenced material: PBMCs. In nucleotides, the CDR3 is TGTGCCAGCAGCTGGGACAGGGACTCCTACGAGCAGTACTTC. Protein: CASSWDRDSYEQYF.